These 20 T cell receptor beta chains share one sample of origin, sequenced in a study of blood T cell repertoires in COVID-19. Sequencing used immunoSEQ multiplex PCR; TCRdb keeps in-frame clones, though not all of them. Here the sample spans 45,000 or so clones, 80% to 90% being singletons. Sample: peripheral blood. The origin of the receptors is a man in his sixties or seventies with active COVID-19.

The V and J genes are TRBV5-5 and TRBJ1-2; D is undetermined. CDR1 SGHKS and CDR2 YYEKEE come from the germline V gene (reference sequence). Trimming took off 2 bases at V and 0 bases at J, with 8 bases between the two ends. CDR3 size: 14 residues. In DNA, the CDR3 is TGTGCCAGCAGCTTCGGGTTAGCTAACTATGGCTACACCTTC. This codes for CASSFGLANYGYTF.

Only one count was recorded for this clone. The chain is built from TRBV2 and TRBJ2-5; 7 bases map to TRBD2. This CDR3 has 12 residues. V gave up 8 bases and J gave up 5 bases; unmatched junction bases: 5. Germline CDR1 is SNHLY and CDR2 is FYNNEI. CDR3 in DNA: TGTGCCAGCTCAGCGGGGTGGGAGACCCAGTACTTC. Residues: CASSAGWETQYF.

The V gene is TRBV7-9, the J gene TRBJ2-3, with D unresolved. Trimming pared 1 base from V and 5 bases from J, leaving 4 bases between. The germline CDR1 and CDR2 sequences are SEHNR and FQNEAQ (reference sequence). The CDR3 is 12 amino acids. The CDR3 loop is CASSLVVDTQYF. CDR3 in DNA: TGTGCCAGCAGCTTAGTAGTAGATACGCAGTATTTT.

This sequence joins TRBV7-2 and TRBJ1-2, with D possibly being TRBD1 (5 bases). The V gene's germline CDR1 is SGHTA and CDR2 FQGNSA. V was cut by 3 bases and J by 4 bases, with 9 bases left in between. The CDR3 runs to 13 residues. The DNA of the CDR3 is TGTGCCAGCAGCTTGGACATCCGCTATGGCTACACCTTC. Translated, it gives CASSLDIRYGYTF.

The rearrangement uses TRBV7-9 and TRBJ1-1; TRBD1 is a possible D gene (5 bases). Per the germline V gene, CDR1 is SEHNR and CDR2 is FQNEAQ (reference sequence). This CDR3 contains 16 residues. The ends were cut back, 5 bases at V and 0 bases at J, with 16 bases in the middle. The CDR3 loop reads CASSRDLGAMNTEAFF. The CDR3 coding sequence is TGTGCCAGCAGCCGGGACTTAGGTGCCATGAACACTGAAGCTTTCTTT.

This clone was recorded once. The chain recombines TRBV6-6 with TRBJ1-1, with 7 bases that match TRBD1. Germline loops: CDR1 MNHNY, CDR2 SVGAGI (reference sequence). The CDR3 has 14 residues. Losses at the gene ends were 2 bases for V and 6 bases for J; bases not matched to a gene: 6. CDR3 protein: CASSYGDRASEAFF. CDR3 DNA sequence: TGTGCCAGCAGTTACGGTGACAGGGCCTCTGAAGCTTTCTTT.

The V gene is TRBV7-2, the J gene TRBJ2-3; no definite D call. Between the trimmed V and J ends, which lost 5 bases and 1 base, there was a span of 13 bases. Per germline, CDR1 SGHTA and CDR2 FQGNSA. This CDR3 is 15 amino acids long. The CDR3 bases are TGTGCCAGCAGCCAAAATCCGAGTGGCACAGATACGCAGTATTTT. Translating it yields CASSQNPSGTDTQYF.

This clone came up once. The V call is TRBV7-8, the J call TRBJ2-2; D is possibly TRBD2 (5 bases). Germline loops: CDR1 SGHVS, CDR2 FQNEAQ. The CDR3 runs 15 residues. V lost 2 bases to trimming and J lost 6 bases, with 13 bases between them. CDR3 bases: TGTGCCAGCAGCTTAATATTCTCGGGGTCCGGGGAGCTGTTTTTT. It translates to CASSLIFSGSGELFF.

Only a few counts were recorded for this clone. The V call is TRBV9, the J call TRBJ1-6; D perhaps matches TRBD1 (6 bases). V lost 0 bases, J lost 14 bases, and 12 bases lay in between. The length of the CDR3 is 13 residues. Germline V gene sequence: CDR1 SGDLS, CDR2 YYNGEE. CDR3 sequence reads: CASSVALDRTLHF. The CDR3 DNA sequence: TGTGCCAGCAGCGTAGCATTGGACAGAACCCTCCACTTT. Complete variable domain (other parts from reference TRBV9 and TRBJ1-6): DSGVTQTPKHLITATGQRVTLRCSPRSGDLSVYWYQQSLDQGLQFLIQYYNGEERAKGNILERFSAQQFPDLHSELNLSSLELGDSALYFCASSVALDRTLHFGNGTRLTVT.

J is TRBJ2-5 and V is TRBV20-1; D unresolved. Trimming stripped 5 bases from V and 5 bases from J, with 9 bases between. Germline lookup yields CDR1 DFQATT and CDR2 SNEGSKA (reference sequence). This CDR3 is built from 11 residues. DNA of the CDR3: TGCAGTGCTCTCGCCGGGGAGACCCAGTACTTC. Translating gives CSALAGETQYF.

The genes are TRBV6-2 or TRBV6-3 and TRBJ2-1; weak D call: TRBD1 (6 bases). The V gene's germline CDR1 is MNHEY and CDR2 SVGEGT. This CDR3 has 15 amino acids. The V and J ends lost 2 bases and 6 bases respectively, with 14 bases between them. The CDR3 DNA is TGTGCCAGCAGTTACGCAGGGGCTAGGCGCAATGAGCAGTTCTTC. Protein: CASSYAGARRNEQFF.

This sequence joins TRBV19 and TRBJ2-1; TRBD1 matches 7 bases. CDR1 is LNHDA, CDR2 SQIVND, per germline (reference sequence). The CDR3 loop spans 16 amino acids. V shed 3 bases, J shed 4 bases, and the junction held 9 bases outside the gene matches. As DNA, the CDR3 is TGTGCCAGTAGTATGAGGGCAGGGGGACGGTACAATGAGCAGTTCTTC. Translated: CASSMRAGGRYNEQFF. The full variable domain, its missing parts supplied by reference TRBV19 and TRBJ2-1, is DGGITQSPKYLFRKEGQNVTLSCEQNLNHDAMYWYRQDPGQGLRLIYYSQIVNDFQKGDIAEGYSVSREKKESFPLTVTSAQKNPTAFYLCASSMRAGGRYNEQFFGPGTRLTVL.

The J gene is TRBJ1-4, the V gene TRBV28; tentative D call: TRBD1 (6 bases). The length of the CDR3 is 15 residues. Looked up from germline, CDR1 is MDHEN and CDR2 is SYDVKM. Trimming removed 2 bases at V and 7 bases at J, with 14 bases between. CDR3 amino acids: CASSLHTGRIEKLFF. The CDR3 coding sequence is TGTGCCAGCAGTTTACATACAGGGAGAATTGAAAAACTGTTTTTT.

The V call is TRBV3-1 (or the pseudogene TRBV3-2), the J call TRBJ2-5; 10 bases align to TRBD2. The germline CDR1 and CDR2 sequences are LGHDT and YNNKEL (reference sequence). This CDR3 has 18 amino acids. V lost 4 bases to trimming and J lost 3 bases; unmatched junction nucleotides: 14. CDR3 in amino acids: CASSPPGKTLAGKETQYF. CDR3 nucleotide sequence: TGTGCCAGCAGCCCGCCGGGGAAAACACTAGCGGGGAAAGAGACCCAGTACTTC.

V and J are TRBV28 and TRBJ1-5; D gene unclear. Per germline, CDR1 MDHEN and CDR2 SYDVKM. The CDR3 covers 17 residues. Deletions cut 2 bases from V and 1 base from J, with 15 bases between. The DNA of the CDR3 is TGTGCCAGCAGTTTAAGGCCTGGGCTTGGGAGCAATCAGCCCCAGCATTTT. Protein product: CASSLRPGLGSNQPQHF.

The chain is built from TRBV3-1 (or the pseudogene TRBV3-2) and TRBJ2-7, with 8 bases lining up with TRBD2. The CDR3 is 16 amino acids. Trimming cost V 1 base and J 4 bases; bases outside gene matches: 9. The germline V gene has CDR1 LGHDT and CDR2 YNNKEL (reference sequence). CDR3: CASSQVTSGSLYEQYF. CDR3 nucleotide sequence: TGTGCCAGCAGCCAAGTTACTAGCGGTTCTTTATACGAGCAGTACTTC.

The J gene is TRBJ2-1, the V gene TRBV7-3; D not resolved. V dropped 5 bases and J dropped 4 bases, with 9 bases sitting between them. The length of the CDR3 is 13 residues. The germline CDR1 and CDR2 sequences are SGHTA and FQGTGA. CDR3 in amino acids: CASSRYSYNEQFF. In DNA, the CDR3 is TGTGCCAGCAGCCGCTATTCTTACAATGAGCAGTTCTTC.

This chain links TRBV19 with TRBJ1-1, with a weak D call TRBD1 (5 bases). Per germline, CDR1 LNHDA and CDR2 SQIVND (reference sequence). The CDR3 loop spans 15 amino acids. V lost 5 bases to trimming and J lost 1 base, with 14 bases between them. This CDR3 is CASSLNRGQNTEAFF. The CDR3 DNA is TGTGCCAGTAGTCTAAACCGAGGACAGAACACTGAAGCTTTCTTT.

The rearrangement joins TRBV7-6 to TRBJ1-1; 11 nucleotides match TRBD1. The CDR3 contains 17 residues. Germline V lookup: CDR1 SGHVS, CDR2 FNYEAQ. J was trimmed by 3 bases and V by 1 base; bases with no gene match: 7. The CDR3 DNA reads TGTGCCAGCAGCTTAGGGACAGGGGGCGCGGGTTACACTGAAGCTTTCTTT. Translation: CASSLGTGGAGYTEAFF.

The chain is built from TRBV19 and TRBJ2-1, with 9 bases fitting TRBD2. Germline V gene data show CDR1 as LNHDA and CDR2 as SQIVND (reference sequence). This CDR3 spans 16 amino acids. Unmatched junction bases numbered 9, after V lost 3 bases and J lost 6 bases. The CDR3 DNA is TGTGCCAGTAGTATGAGCGGGGGGCGGCGAATCAATGAGCAGTTCTTC. Translating gives CASSMSGGRRINEQFF.